What follows are 26 T cell receptor beta chains derived from one specimen sequenced in a study of T cell repertoires in cytomegalovirus infection. Their antigen targets remain unknown. TCRdb processed the reads anew with MiXCR; each CDR3 protein has one entry. Of roughly 700,000 distinct CDR3 sequences detected, 30% to 40% appear once; the ten largest clones hold 15% to 20%. The specimen was cultured PBMCs, collected from culture after CMV antigen stimulation. The receptors here all came from a human donor in good health (CMV status not recorded). Some clones in this sample may be carry-over from other donors' samples.

This clonotype was counted a few times. This chain joins TRBV10-3 and TRBJ1-3; no reliable D call. CDR1 is ENHRY and CDR2 is SYGVKD in the germline V gene. V dropped 8 bases and J dropped 4 bases, with 15 bases sitting between them. The CDR3 contains 14 residues. The CDR3 sequence: CAIGKGLQGNTIYF. The CDR3 DNA follows: TGTGCCATCGGCAAGGGCCTTCAGGGAAACACCATATATTTT.

V gene TRBV7-4 combines with J gene TRBJ2-3; unclear D gene. The CDR3 length is 19 residues. V lost 6 bases, J lost 1 base, and 26 bases lay in between. Germline V lookup: CDR1 SGHVT, CDR2 SQSDAQ. CDR3 protein: CASSPHPQRTKWGTDTQYF. The CDR3 coding sequence is TGTGCCAGCAGTCCGCACCCACAACGCACCAAATGGGGCACAGATACGCAGTATTTT.

J is TRBJ1-1 and V is TRBV7-2; 7 nucleotides line up with TRBD1. The CDR3 length is 13 residues. The germline V gene encodes CDR1 SGHTA and CDR2 FQGNSA. Trimming cost V 7 bases and J 8 bases; bases outside gene matches: 10. The CDR3 nucleotides read TGTGCCAGCAACCTCGACAGGGTCGGGGAAGCTTTCTTT. Translation: CASNLDRVGEAFF.

V and J are TRBV20-1 and TRBJ2-3; D unclear. V was shortened by 4 bases and J by 4 bases, with 12 bases between the two germline ends. CDR3 length: 13 amino acids. Germline loops: CDR1 DFQATT, CDR2 SNEGSKA (reference sequence). CDR3 nucleotides: TGCAGTGCTACGGAACCGGGCCCAGATACGCAGTATTTT. This encodes CSATEPGPDTQYF.

This clonotype was seen only once. As DNA, the CDR3 is TGCGCCAGCAGCTTGGCCCAGGGACAGGGGGATACAGATACGCAGTATTTT. This gives the protein CASSLAQGQGDTDTQYF. The J gene is TRBJ2-3, the V gene TRBV5-1; 11 bases are a match to TRBD1. This CDR3 region has 17 residues. From germline, CDR1 is SGHRS and CDR2 YFSETQ. V gave up 0 bases and J gave up 3 bases; unmatched junction bases: 6.

The V call is TRBV12-3 or TRBV12-4, the J call TRBJ1-1, with a tentative D call TRBD1 (6 bases). The V gene lost 4 bases and the J gene lost 0 bases, with 21 bases spanning the gap. CDR3 size: 18 residues. The CDR3 nucleotides read TGTGCCAGCAGTTCGTCCGACGACAGGTCGAGAATGAACACTGAAGCTTTCTTT. As protein: CASSSSDDRSRMNTEAFF.

There are a few counts of this clonotype. This chain connects TRBV7-8 to TRBJ2-5, with TRBD1 matching 7 bases. The CDR3 runs to 15 residues. After removal of 8 bases from V and 4 bases from J, the junction contained 13 bases not matched to a gene. CDR1 is SGHVS and CDR2 is FQNEAQ in the germline V gene. CDR3 amino acids: CASGPDRVGRETQYF. CDR3 DNA: TGTGCCAGCGGACCCGACAGGGTCGGCAGAGAGACCCAGTACTTC.

V and J are TRBV29-1 and TRBJ1-2; 7 nucleotides line up with TRBD1. Germline trimming cut 5 bases from V and 4 bases from J; bases unmatched to any gene: 1. The length of the CDR3 is 11 residues. Germline CDR1 reads SQVTM; CDR2 reads ANQGSEA. The CDR3 reads CSVWDSYGYTF. In nucleotides, the CDR3 is TGCAGCGTTTGGGACAGCTATGGCTACACCTTC.

This sequence joins TRBV7-6 and TRBJ1-3, with 7 bases identical to TRBD1. The V gene end was trimmed by 5 bases and the J gene end by 7 bases; junction bases not matched to a gene: 2. The CDR3 spans 12 residues. Germline V gene data show CDR1 as SGHVS and CDR2 as FNYEAQ. CDR3 protein: CASSLGQNTIYF. In nucleotides, the CDR3 is TGTGCCAGCAGCCTGGGACAGAACACCATATATTTT.

V and J are TRBV7-2 and TRBJ2-1, with TRBD2 identical over 7 bases. CDR1 and CDR2 (germline): SGHTA, FQGNSA. The V segment lost 0 bases and the J segment 4 bases; nucleotides outside the gene matches: 6. The CDR3 runs 16 residues. The CDR3 protein is CASSLAPSGVYNEQFF. The CDR3 DNA reads as TGTGCCAGCAGCTTAGCCCCTAGCGGAGTGTACAATGAGCAGTTCTTC.

This rearrangement joins TRBV19 to TRBJ2-7, with 11 bases that match TRBD2. Germline lookup yields CDR1 LNHDA and CDR2 SQIVND (reference sequence). V dropped 5 bases and J dropped 5; count of bases not matched to a gene: 11. This CDR3 comprises 16 residues. CDR3 protein: CASSASSGRLRNEQYF. In nucleotides, the CDR3 is TGTGCCAGTAGTGCCTCTAGCGGGAGGTTACGGAACGAGCAGTACTTC.

About this clonotype: A much larger clone lies a single base off, so this may be a read error. The V call is TRBV7-2, the J call TRBJ2-1; 7 bases agree with TRBD2. The CDR3 loop spans 16 amino acids. V shed 2 bases and J 8 bases; nucleotides not matched to a gene: 12. Looked up from germline, CDR1 is SGHTA and CDR2 is FQGNSA. CDR3 sequence (DNA): TGTGCCAGCAGCTTAATCGGGGGAGGGCCGGTGGATGAGCAGTTCTTC. Encoded protein: CASSLIGGGPVDEQFF.

The gene calls are TRBV6-1 and TRBJ2-3; either TRBD1 or TRBD2 may fit D (5 bases each). Germline lookup yields CDR1 MNHNS and CDR2 SASEGT. CDR3 length: 17 amino acids. Trimming cost V 2 bases and J 0 bases, with 15 bases left between them. The CDR3 spells CASSETARGPSTDTQYF. CDR3 DNA sequence: TGTGCCAGCAGTGAAACCGCGAGGGGCCCTAGCACAGATACGCAGTATTTT.

The chain links TRBV6-5 to TRBJ1-6; D unresolved. Trimming took 5 bases from V and 8 from J, leaving 7 bases between them. Germline values: CDR1 MNHEY, CDR2 SVGAGI. CDR3 length equals 12 residues. CDR3 nucleotide sequence: TGTGCCAGCAGTGCTGAGTATTCACCCCTCCACTTT. It specifies CASSAEYSPLHF.

V is TRBV6-2 or TRBV6-3 and J is TRBJ2-7; 10 positions match TRBD2. There are 15 residues in the CDR3. Trimming at V came to 5 bases and at J to 7 bases, leaving 11 bases not matched to a gene. CDR1 is MNHEY and CDR2 is SVGEGT in the germline V gene. This CDR3 is CASSRTSGPSGEQYF. The CDR3 nucleotides are TGTGCCAGCAGTAGGACTAGCGGCCCATCGGGGGAGCAGTACTTC.

The chain is built from TRBV20-1 and TRBJ1-2; no clear D gene. This CDR3 is built from 14 residues. Deletions cut 5 bases from V and 2 bases from J, with 15 bases between. Germline CDR1 reads DFQATT; CDR2 reads SNEGSKA (reference sequence). In DNA, the CDR3 is TGCAGTGCTCAGGCTTGGAGGACGAACTATGGCTACACCTTC. Amino acid sequence: CSAQAWRTNYGYTF.

V is TRBV11-2 and J is TRBJ2-3; 7 nucleotides match TRBD2. The CDR3 consists of 14 residues. Trimming removed 5 bases from V and 6 bases from J; junction bases left unmatched: 8. In germline, CDR1 is SGHAT, CDR2 FQNNGV. This CDR3 reads CASSQAYSGDTQYF. CDR3 sequence (DNA): TGTGCCAGCAGCCAAGCTTATAGCGGGGATACGCAGTATTTT.

This chain connects TRBV20-1 to TRBJ2-7; D not certain. Per germline, CDR1 DFQATT and CDR2 SNEGSKA (reference sequence). The CDR3 covers 13 residues. Trimming removed 1 base from V and 3 bases from J, with 10 bases in between. The CDR3 is CSARAGVSYEQYF. CDR3 nucleotide sequence: TGCAGTGCTAGAGCCGGTGTCAGCTACGAGCAGTACTTC.

This clonotype was picked up a small number of times. The V gene is TRBV6-5, the J gene TRBJ2-7, with D possibly matching TRBD1 (6 bases). The V gene's germline CDR1 is MNHEY and CDR2 SVGAGI. This CDR3 has 11 amino acids. The V and J ends lost 5 bases and 5 bases respectively, with 7 bases between them. CDR3 loop: CASSRDNEQYF. CDR3 nucleotides: TGTGCCAGCAGTCGGGACAACGAGCAGTACTTC.

This clonotype came up a few times. V and J are TRBV28 and TRBJ2-7; D uncertain. The V end was cut by 2 bases, the J end by 6 bases, with 8 bases between. Germline CDR1 reads MDHEN; CDR2 reads SYDVKM. The CDR3 consists of 12 residues. CDR3 loop: CASSLEWGEQYF. As DNA, the CDR3 is TGTGCCAGCAGTTTAGAATGGGGCGAGCAGTACTTC.

CDR3 sequence reads: CSAPLSGSYEQYF. Written as DNA, the CDR3 is TGCAGTGCTCCCCTCAGCGGCTCCTACGAGCAGTACTTC. V is TRBV20-1 and J is TRBJ2-7; possible D gene TRBD2, 5 bases. V lost 5 bases and J lost 0, with 11 bases in between. The CDR3 length is 13 residues. Looked up from germline, CDR1 is DFQATT and CDR2 is SNEGSKA (reference sequence).

The chain recombines TRBV2 with TRBJ1-5, with 8 bases aligning to TRBD1. The CDR3 contains 14 residues. V trimming: 3 bases; J trimming: 6 bases; junction bases outside the gene matches: 4. Germline CDR1 reads SNHLY; CDR2 reads FYNNEI. This CDR3 is CASSDQGQGQPQHF. In DNA form, the CDR3 reads TGTGCCAGCAGTGACCAAGGACAGGGTCAGCCCCAGCATTTT.

The genes are TRBV6-6 and TRBJ1-2; D is ambiguous. The CDR3 covers 13 residues. CDR1 and CDR2 (germline): MNHNY, SVGAGI (reference sequence). V was cut by 5 bases and J by 6 bases, with 13 bases left in between. For the CDR3, the DNA is TGTGCCAGCAGTGATGCCCATCTCGATGGCTACACCTTC. The encoded protein is CASSDAHLDGYTF.

The V call is TRBV7-9, the J call TRBJ1-6, with D tentatively TRBD1 (5 bases). The CDR3 spans 16 residues. V was cut by 3 bases and J by 6 bases, with 15 bases left in between. Germline V CDR1 and CDR2: SEHNR, FQNEAQ (reference sequence). CDR3 residues: CASSFRGRASNSPLHF. The CDR3 DNA sequence: TGTGCCAGCAGCTTCCGGGGGAGGGCTTCTAATTCACCCCTCCACTTT.

The V and J genes are TRBV4-2 and TRBJ2-3, with TRBD2 as a possible D gene (6 bases). Germline assignment: CDR1 LGHNA and CDR2 YNFKEQ. The CDR3 loop spans 14 amino acids. V dropped 5 bases and J dropped 5 bases, with 14 bases sitting between them. The CDR3 DNA is TGTGCCAGCAGCTCGAAAGGAGGGGAAGATACGCAGTATTTT. Protein sequence: CASSSKGGEDTQYF.

CDR3 region: CASSFRQAETQYF. CDR3 nucleotide sequence: TGTGCCAGCAGTTTTCGGCAGGCGGAGACCCAGTACTTC. The chain recombines TRBV12-3 or TRBV12-4 with TRBJ2-5; the D is unclear. V lost 3 bases and J lost 5, with 10 bases in between. The CDR3 is 13 residues long.